This T cell receptor beta chain comes out of a study of blood T cell repertoires in COVID-19. Study-wide background: Acute-phase and convalescent COVID-19 samples originated in the United States, Italy and Spain. Nucleic acid was either cDNA or gDNA, and it came from T cells, B-cell-depleted T cells, or PBMCs.

Germline loops: CDR1 MNHEY, CDR2 SVGAGI. This CDR3 is built from 14 residues. As processed by the authors: Amplification of reference gene primers provided the estimated nucleated cell counts. Sequencing used immunoSEQ multiplex PCR; TCRdb keeps in-frame clones, though not all of them. The V and J calls and clone size were taken over from that table, and D and trimming were inferred from the DNA. In the table there are a few hundred thousand clones, roughly nine tenths of which are singletons. V gene TRBV6-5 combines with J gene TRBJ1-4, with D perhaps TRBD1 (5 bases). The clonotype was recovered from a man aged 18 to 30 with active or convalescent COVID-19. The sequenced material came from peripheral blood. CDR3 sequence (DNA): TGTGCAGGGAGGGGCCTTTTGGGTAATGAAAAACTGTTTTTT. Amino acids: CAGRGLLGNEKLFF.